The rows below give T cell receptor beta chains drawn from one sample of a study of blood T cell repertoires in COVID-19. Assay used: immunoSEQ multiplex PCR; TCRdb lists only in-frame clones, some missing. Among approximately 300,000 clones listed, around 90% were seen once. Source material: peripheral blood. These receptor sequences come from a woman between 50 and 59 years old who had recovered from COVID-19. CDR3s include the opening cysteine and the closing phenylalanine or tryptophan. Each record gives: J gene, V gene, D gene, clone size, CDR3 protein, CDR3 DNA. The D gene is left open where the match is weak. Clone size is stated in some rows and not others, as once, few, many or a class when expanded.

j_call: TRBJ1-1; v_call: TRBV16; d_call: .; clone_size: .; cdr3_aa: CASSHGGTEAFF; cdr3_nt: TGTGCCAGCAGCCACGGGGGGACTGAAGCTTTCTTT
j_call: TRBJ2-6; v_call: TRBV2; d_call: .; clone_size: few; cdr3_aa: CASNIQSGANVLTF; cdr3_nt: TGTGCCAGCAACATCCAGTCTGGGGCCAACGTCCTGACTTTC
j_call: TRBJ2-7; v_call: TRBV30; d_call: .; clone_size: .; cdr3_aa: CAWSGLYEQYF; cdr3_nt: TGTGCCTGGAGTGGACTCTACGAGCAGTACTTC
j_call: TRBJ1-1; v_call: TRBV18; d_call: .; clone_size: .; cdr3_aa: CASSPPEKREAFF; cdr3_nt: TGTGCCAGCTCACCCCCAGAGAAGCGTGAAGCTTTCTTT
j_call: TRBJ2-7; v_call: TRBV5-8; d_call: TRBD2; clone_size: few; cdr3_aa: CASSLSLAGVVYEQYF; cdr3_nt: TGTGCCAGCAGCTTGTCGCTAGCGGGAGTTGTCTACGAGCAGTACTTC
j_call: TRBJ2-7; v_call: TRBV6-2/TRBV6-3; d_call: .; clone_size: once; cdr3_aa: CASSSQVYEQYF; cdr3_nt: TGTGCCAGCAGTTCGCAGGTCTACGAGCAGTACTTC
j_call: TRBJ2-5; v_call: TRBV10-3; d_call: .; clone_size: .; cdr3_aa: CAISGTAGETQYF; cdr3_nt: TGTGCCATCAGTGGGACAGCCGGCGAGACCCAGTACTTC
j_call: TRBJ2-1; v_call: TRBV18; d_call: TRBD2; clone_size: .; cdr3_aa: CASSPGATSGYNEQFF; cdr3_nt: TGTGCCAGCTCACCAGGAGCGACTAGCGGATACAATGAGCAGTTCTTC
j_call: TRBJ1-2; v_call: TRBV28; d_call: .; clone_size: .; cdr3_aa: CASSSFYGYTF; cdr3_nt: TGTGCCAGCAGTTCCTTCTATGGCTACACCTTC
j_call: TRBJ1-1; v_call: TRBV25-1; d_call: TRBD1; clone_size: .; cdr3_aa: CASSETGGMSAEAFF; cdr3_nt: TGTGCCAGCAGTGAAACAGGGGGCATGTCGGCTGAAGCTTTCTTT
j_call: TRBJ2-1; v_call: TRBV5-6; d_call: .; clone_size: .; cdr3_aa: CASSTRSEQFF; cdr3_nt: TGTGCCAGCAGCACAAGGAGTGAGCAGTTCTTC